The source of this TCR beta chain is a study of cytomegalovirus exposure and HLA in healthy donors. Researchers ran the PCR with 60 Vbeta and 13 Jbeta primers. Sequenced by immunoSEQ multiplex PCR; TCRdb stores in-frame clones only, minus some. The sample contains about 190,000 clones, approximately 87% of which appear only once. This CDR3 is built from 16 residues. The chain combines TRBV21-1 with TRBJ2-4; the listed D gene, TRBD1, was not tested against the DNA. TRBV21-1 constitutes a pseudogene. The TCR sequence derives from a man between 25 and 39 years old in good health and CMV-seronegative. Sequenced sample: PBMCs. CDR3: CASSSLAWTGQNIQYF. CDR3 nucleotide sequence: TGTGCCAGCAGCTCATTGGCCTGGACAGGGCAAAACATTCAGTACTTC.